These 6 T cell receptor beta chains share one sample of origin, sequenced in a study of shared clonotypes between healthy human individuals. Only in-frame clones appear in the TCRdb table, and some are missing; sequencing was by immunoSEQ multiplex PCR. The repertoire has 1,400,000 or so clones, approximately 98.5% of them found once; the top ten carry approximately 0.4%. Sequences were obtained from naive CD4+ T cells sorted from blood. Documented subset: CD45RA+ positively selected. The source is a man younger than 45 in good health.

Note on this clone: This same CDR3 is encoded by further DNA sequences in the sample. The gene calls are TRBV9 and TRBJ1-2; D ambiguous. Per germline, CDR1 SGDLS and CDR2 YYNGEE. Deletions cut 0 bases from V and 5 bases from J, with 5 bases between. The CDR3 totals 12 residues. CDR3 in DNA: TGTGCCAGCAGCGTAGAAGGGTATGGCTACACCTTC. Protein sequence: CASSVEGYGYTF.

Comments on this clone: This sample also contains other DNA sequences that code for the same CDR3. The chain joins TRBV11-2 to TRBJ2-1; a possible D gene is TRBD2 (6 bases). Germline CDR1 and CDR2: SGHAT and FQNNGV. With 2 bases removed from V and 3 bases from J, the gap between germline ends came to 8 bases. The CDR3 loop spans 14 amino acids. CDR3 DNA: TGTGCCAGCAGCTTACGTAGCGGCTACAATGAGCAGTTCTTC. It codes for CASSLRSGYNEQFF.

The V call is TRBV18, the J call TRBJ1-2, with D perhaps matching TRBD1 (5 bases). The CDR3 sequence is 17 residues long. Germline V CDR1 and CDR2: KGHSH, LQKENI. The ends were cut back, 1 base at V and 0 bases at J, with 15 bases in the middle. The CDR3 coding sequence is TGTGCCAGCTCACCACAAGCAGGGAATCAAGCTAACTATGGCTACACCTTC. It codes for CASSPQAGNQANYGYTF.

CDR3 region: CASSPNPGDQPQHF. CDR3 nucleotides: TGTGCCAGCAGTCCGAATCCAGGGGATCAGCCCCAGCATTTT. The genes are TRBV6-5 and TRBJ1-5; possibly TRBD1 for D (6 bases). Germline V CDR1 and CDR2: MNHEY, SVGAGI. Between the trimmed V and J ends, which lost 5 bases and 5 bases, there was a span of 13 bases. CDR3 length: 14 residues.

The chain uses TRBV4-3 and TRBJ1-1; 8 bases map to TRBD1. CDR3 length equals 14 residues. Trimming removed 2 bases from V and 11 bases from J; junction bases left unmatched: 10. CDR1 and CDR2 from the germline V gene are LGHNA and YSLEER. In DNA, the CDR3 is TGCGCCAGCAGCCAATATGGGAAGGGACAGGAGGCTTTCTTT. Translated: CASSQYGKGQEAFF.

The chain is built from TRBV19 and TRBJ2-5, with D unresolved. Germline CDR1 reads LNHDA; CDR2 reads SQIVND (reference sequence). Deletions cut 6 bases from V and 2 bases from J, with 16 bases between. The CDR3 covers 15 residues. The CDR3 region has the DNA TGTGCCAGTAGACCCCTAGGTAGGGTGCAAGAGACCCAGTACTTC. Protein sequence: CASRPLGRVQETQYF. Full variable domain (outside the CDR3, taken from reference TRBV19 and TRBJ2-5): DGGITQSPKYLFRKEGQNVTLSCEQNLNHDAMYWYRQDPGQGLRLIYYSQIVNDFQKGDIAEGYSVSREKKESFPLTVTSAQKNPTAFYLCASRPLGRVQETQYFGPGTRLLVL.